These T cell receptor beta chains were read from a single sample in a study of blood T cell repertoires in COVID-19. Generated by immunoSEQ multiplex PCR, the TCRdb table keeps only in-frame clones and is missing some. Of about 210,000 clones listed, about 79% are singletons. Material for sequencing was peripheral blood. The receptors here all came from a man in his fifties or sixties with active or convalescent COVID-19. CDR3s include the opening cysteine and the closing phenylalanine or tryptophan. The D gene is left open where the match is weak. Size tells how often a clone was seen (once, few, many) or the class of an expanded clone, and some rows leave it out.

v_call	d_call	j_call	clone_size	cdr3_aa	cdr3_nt
TRBV19	NA	TRBJ2-5	NA	CASRKGQQETQYF	TGTGCCAGTAGAAAAGGACAGCAAGAGACCCAGTACTTC
TRBV7-2	TRBD2	TRBJ2-5	NA	CASSLAGRAEETQYF	TGTGCCAGCAGCTTAGCGGGGAGGGCCGAAGAGACCCAGTACTTC
TRBV4-1	TRBD1	TRBJ2-7	NA	CASSQSGQGKGSYEQYF	TGCGCCAGCAGCCAATCTGGACAGGGGAAGGGATCCTACGAGCAGTACTTC
TRBV5-1	NA	TRBJ1-4	NA	CASSLGGQGGEKLFF	TGCGCCAGCAGCTTGGGGGGGCAGGGTGGCGAAAAACTGTTTTTT
TRBV7-9	TRBD2	TRBJ2-1	few	CASSQPLLAGASSYNEQFF	TGTGCCAGCAGCCAACCCCTACTAGCGGGAGCGTCCTCCTACAATGAGCAGTTCTTC
TRBV18	TRBD2	TRBJ2-1	NA	CASSPPGLAGGVLQFF	TGTGCCAGCTCACCACCGGGACTAGCGGGAGGAGTGTTGCAGTTCTTC
TRBV6-5	NA	TRBJ2-3	NA	CASSSRGDTQYF	TGTGCCAGCAGTTCCAGGGGAGATACGCAGTATTTT
TRBV29-1	NA	TRBJ1-2	NA	CSVGYLSSYGYTF	TGCAGCGTTGGATACCTCTCCAGCTATGGCTACACCTTC
TRBV29-1	TRBD2	TRBJ2-2	NA	CSVRSGTGELFF	TGCAGCGTTCGTAGCGGGACCGGGGAGCTGTTTTTT
TRBV9	TRBD2	TRBJ2-1	NA	CASSVGVAGGNEQFF	TGTGCCAGCAGCGTAGGGGTAGCGGGAGGAAATGAGCAGTTCTTC
TRBV5-1	TRBD2	TRBJ2-7	NA	CASSPSPSGRSYEQYF	TGCGCCAGCAGCCCGTCCCCTAGCGGGAGGTCCTACGAGCAGTACTTC
TRBV7-2	NA	TRBJ2-7	NA	CASSFTPRVNRNEQYF	TGTGCCAGCAGCTTTACCCCCAGGGTTAATAGGAACGAGCAGTACTTC
TRBV15	NA	TRBJ1-6	NA	CATSRGPYNSPLHF	TGTGCCACCAGCAGGGGGCCCTATAATTCACCCCTCCACTTT
TRBV7-9	NA	TRBJ2-2	NA	CASSLGDTNTGELFF	TGTGCCAGCAGCTTAGGGGACACCAACACCGGGGAGCTGTTTTTT
TRBV5-6	NA	TRBJ2-1	once	CASSLELALPGNEQFF	TGTGCCAGCAGCTTGGAATTAGCCCTACCGGGGAATGAGCAGTTCTTC
TRBV5-6	TRBD2	TRBJ2-1	NA	CASSFGTSGVEQFF	TGTGCCAGCAGCTTCGGGACTAGCGGGGTTGAGCAGTTCTTC
TRBV15	NA	TRBJ2-3	NA	CATSRADLNTDTQYF	TGTGCCACCAGCAGGGCGGATTTAAACACAGATACGCAGTATTTT
TRBV7-2	NA	TRBJ1-5	few	CASTNRAGNQPQHF	TGTGCCAGCACAAACAGGGCAGGCAATCAGCCCCAGCATTTT
TRBV6-6	TRBD1	TRBJ1-1	NA	CASSRGQGEAEAFF	TGTGCCAGCAGCCGGGGACAGGGGGAGGCTGAAGCTTTCTTT
TRBV12-5	NA	TRBJ1-5	NA	CASGSDRYQPQHF	TGTGCTAGTGGTTCGGACAGATATCAGCCCCAGCATTTT
TRBV28	TRBD1	TRBJ1-2	NA	CASTASPGQGVYGYTF	TGTGCCAGCACGGCGAGTCCGGGACAGGGGGTCTATGGCTACACCTTC
TRBV5-1	TRBD2	TRBJ2-3	NA	CASSLVIAGADTDTQYF	TGCGCCAGCAGCTTGGTGATAGCGGGGGCAGATACAGATACGCAGTATTTT
TRBV19	TRBD1	TRBJ2-5	NA	CASSIMGPRQGLWETQYF	TGTGCCAGTAGTATTATGGGACCCCGACAGGGGCTCTGGGAGACCCAGTACTTC
TRBV7-9	NA	TRBJ1-3	NA	CASSLVGGGTGNTIYF	TGTGCCAGCAGCTTAGTTGGGGGAGGAACTGGAAACACCATATATTTT
TRBV7-2	NA	TRBJ1-2	NA	CASSDRRADGYTF	TGTGCCAGCAGCGACCGGAGGGCGGATGGCTACACCTTC
TRBV5-5	NA	TRBJ1-2	NA	CASSLQGGENYGYTF	TGTGCCAGCAGTCTACAGGGAGGGGAAAACTATGGCTACACCTTC
TRBV28	TRBD1	TRBJ1-1	few	CASSLYAGDRGTEAFF	TGTGCCAGCAGTTTATATGCGGGGGACAGGGGCACTGAAGCTTTCTTT
TRBV18	NA	TRBJ2-1	NA	CASSPEQVSINEQFF	TGTGCCAGCTCACCGGAACAGGTATCGATCAATGAGCAGTTCTTC
TRBV9	NA	TRBJ1-2	NA	CASSWDTTPNYGYTF	TGTGCCAGCAGCTGGGACACGACCCCGAACTATGGCTACACCTTC
TRBV6-2/TRBV6-3	TRBD1	TRBJ1-5	NA	CASSPTGGEGSQPQHF	TGTGCCAGCAGTCCGACAGGGGGCGAAGGTAGTCAGCCCCAGCATTTT
TRBV24-1	NA	TRBJ2-7	NA	CATSDPGASSYEQYF	TGTGCCACCAGTGATCCAGGGGCCAGCTCCTACGAGCAGTACTTC
TRBV28	NA	TRBJ2-7	NA	CASSLMMTSSYEQYF	TGTGCCAGCAGTCTCATGATGACTAGCTCCTACGAGCAGTACTTC
TRBV29-1	NA	TRBJ2-5	NA	CSVNLQRETQYF	TGCAGCGTCAATCTACAGAGAGAGACCCAGTACTTC
TRBV2	NA	TRBJ1-3	NA	CASRNGQGNTIYF	TGTGCCAGCAGGAACGGTCAGGGTAACACCATATATTTT
TRBV6-2/TRBV6-3	TRBD1	TRBJ1-2	few	CASSYMDRIYGYTF	TGTGCCAGCAGTTACATGGACAGGATATATGGCTACACCTTC
TRBV27	TRBD2	TRBJ2-5	NA	CATRGGPEETQYF	TGTGCCACTAGGGGAGGGCCAGAAGAGACCCAGTACTTC
TRBV2	TRBD1	TRBJ1-6	once	CAAHWDRLYSPLHF	TGTGCCGCCCATTGGGACAGGCTTTACTCACCCCTCCACTTT
TRBV2	NA	TRBJ1-6	NA	CASRRAYNSPLHF	TGTGCCAGCAGGAGGGCCTATAATTCACCCCTCCACTTT
TRBV29-1	NA	TRBJ2-7	NA	CSVAGRGQLPYEQYF	TGCAGCGTTGCTGGGCGGGGACAGTTGCCCTACGAGCAGTACTTC
TRBV2	TRBD1	TRBJ1-5	NA	CASSRDSRNQPQHF	TGTGCCAGCAGTAGGGACAGCCGCAATCAGCCCCAGCATTTT
TRBV7-6	TRBD1	TRBJ1-4	NA	CASSPGTGYTEKLFF	TGTGCCAGCAGCCCTGGGACAGGATATACTGAAAAACTGTTTTTT
TRBV5-6	NA	TRBJ1-1	NA	CASSNSRANTEAFF	TGTGCCAGCAGCAACAGCAGGGCGAACACTGAAGCTTTCTTT
TRBV5-5	NA	TRBJ2-3	NA	CASSLAHRADTQYF	TGTGCCAGCAGCTTGGCACACCGTGCAGATACGCAGTATTTT
TRBV3-1/TRBV3-2	NA	TRBJ2-6	NA	CASSQGGRLGGANVLTF	TGTGCCAGCAGCCAAGGAGGGCGGCTGGGTGGGGCCAACGTCCTGACTTTC